The TCR beta chain described here comes from a study of cytomegalovirus exposure and HLA in healthy donors. Libraries were prepared by immunoSEQ multiplex PCR; TCRdb keeps only in-frame clonotypes and omits some of them. Here the sample spans under 200,000 clones, nearly 90% being singletons. The sequenced sample was PBMCs. The receptor's source is a man aged 18 to 30 in good health and CMV-seropositive.

CDR3 protein: CASSYRVTGKEQYF. CDR3 sequence (DNA): TGTGCCAGCAGTTACCGTGTGACAGGGAAAGAGCAGTACTTC. The rearrangement links TRBV6-6 to TRBJ2-7, with 7 bases matching TRBD1. J gave up 7 bases and V 2 bases, and 8 bases lay outside the gene matches. Germline CDR1 reads MNHNY; CDR2 reads SVGAGI (reference sequence). This CDR3 is 14 amino acids long.